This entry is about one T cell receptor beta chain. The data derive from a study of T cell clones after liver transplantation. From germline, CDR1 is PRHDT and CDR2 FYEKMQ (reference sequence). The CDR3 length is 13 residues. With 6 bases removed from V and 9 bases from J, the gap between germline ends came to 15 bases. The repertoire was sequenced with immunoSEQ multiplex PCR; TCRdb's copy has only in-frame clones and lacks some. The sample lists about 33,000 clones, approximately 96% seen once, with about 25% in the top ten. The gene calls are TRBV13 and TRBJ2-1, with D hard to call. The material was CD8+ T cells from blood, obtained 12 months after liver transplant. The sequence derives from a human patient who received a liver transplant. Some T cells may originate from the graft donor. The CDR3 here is CASRRVGSLEQFF. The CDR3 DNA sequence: TGTGCCAGCAGGCGAGTGGGGTCCCTTGAGCAGTTCTTC.